The next 16 T cell receptor beta chains were all read from a single sample in a study of chemoradiotherapy in HPV16-positive cancers. Libraries were prepared by immunoSEQ multiplex PCR; TCRdb keeps only in-frame clonotypes and omits some of them. Of 6,000 to 8,000 clones in the sample, around 90% were seen once. Sampling was done from a patient who underwent chemoradiotherapy. Every receptor here comes from a human donor with HPV-associated anogenital cancer.

This clone came up once. The gene calls are TRBV6-5 and TRBJ1-5; D remains unclear. The CDR3 runs to 14 residues. Germline V gene data show CDR1 as MNHEY and CDR2 as SVGAGI. The V gene lost 2 bases and the J gene lost 0 bases, with 5 bases spanning the gap. The CDR3 here is CASSYLYSNQPQHF. The CDR3 nucleotides are TGTGCCAGCAGTTACCTATATAGCAATCAGCCCCAGCATTTT.

V gene TRBV6-1 combines with J gene TRBJ2-6; possible D gene TRBD1, 5 bases. The germline V gene encodes CDR1 MNHNS and CDR2 SASEGT. Trimming cost V 2 bases and J 2 bases, with 7 bases left between them. The CDR3 is made up of 15 amino acids. CDR3 nucleotides: TGTGCCAGCAGTGAAACAGGTCCTGGGGCCAACGTCCTGACTTTC. It encodes CASSETGPGANVLTF.

The CDR3 coding sequence is TGTGCCAGCAGCTCGGGACCTTTTTTGGGCTACACCTTC. This encodes CASSSGPFLGYTF. The rearrangement links TRBV5-6 to TRBJ1-2; tentatively, D is TRBD1 (5 bases). V lost 3 bases to trimming and J lost 8 bases, with 14 bases between them. This CDR3 is 13 amino acids long. Germline CDR1 is SGHDT and CDR2 is YYEEEE.

The chain recombines TRBV29-1 with TRBJ1-2, with D uncertain. Germline CDR1 is SQVTM and CDR2 is ANQGSEA. The CDR3 loop spans 14 amino acids. V lost 4 bases and J lost 4, with 16 bases in between. CDR3 nucleotide sequence: TGCAGCGTTGGCCCCCGCCAGGCTAGCTATGGCTACACCTTC. It codes for CSVGPRQASYGYTF.

This clone was seen once. V is TRBV6-1 and J is TRBJ2-1; D is unclear. CDR1 MNHNS and CDR2 SASEGT come from the germline V gene. The CDR3 consists of 11 residues. V dropped 8 bases and J dropped 9 bases, with 11 bases sitting between them. The CDR3 region is CASLLNIEQFF. The CDR3 DNA is TGTGCCAGCTTACTCAACATTGAGCAGTTCTTC.

The rearrangement links TRBV11-2 to TRBJ2-4; weak D call: TRBD1 (5 bases). V shed 4 bases and J shed 4 bases, with 14 bases lying between them. The CDR3 is 15 residues long. Germline-derived CDR1 and CDR2 are SGHAT and FQNNGV. DNA of the CDR3: TGTGCCAGCAGCTGGGATCGGCAGGGAAAAAACATTCAGTACTTC. Translation: CASSWDRQGKNIQYF.

This chain connects TRBV11-3 to TRBJ2-7; no clear D. Trimming pared 0 bases from V and 4 bases from J, leaving 13 bases between. The germline V gene encodes CDR1 SGHNT and CDR2 YENEEA. This CDR3 has 15 amino acids. This CDR3 is CASSLDVSFSYEQYF. DNA for the CDR3: TGTGCCAGCAGCTTAGACGTGTCTTTCAGTTACGAGCAGTACTTC.

This chain's CDR3 is CASSLEGQGVGEKLFF. Here the CDR3 DNA reads TGTGCCAGCAGCTTGGAAGGACAGGGAGTTGGTGAAAAACTGTTTTTT. The V and J genes are TRBV5-6 and TRBJ1-4, with TRBD1 matching over 8 bases. The V segment lost 0 bases and the J segment 7 bases; nucleotides outside the gene matches: 8. The CDR3 has 16 amino acids. Germline values: CDR1 SGHDT, CDR2 YYEEEE.

The chain has TRBV6-5 and TRBJ2-1; no reliable D call. This CDR3 has 14 amino acids. Trimming stripped 6 bases from V and 2 bases from J, with 11 bases between. Looked up from germline, CDR1 is MNHEY and CDR2 is SVGAGI. This CDR3 is CASRRGLTYNEQFF. The CDR3 bases are TGTGCCAGCAGACGAGGTCTTACCTACAATGAGCAGTTCTTC.

The rearrangement uses TRBV2 and TRBJ2-2, with 9 bases lining up with TRBD2. The CDR3 loop spans 16 amino acids. Germline values: CDR1 SNHLY, CDR2 FYNNEI. The V gene end was trimmed by 5 bases and the J gene end by 5 bases; junction bases not matched to a gene: 9. CDR3 sequence: CASSFGTSLITGELFF. CDR3 sequence (DNA): TGTGCCAGCAGTTTCGGGACTAGCCTCATAACCGGGGAGCTGTTTTTT.

The rearrangement links TRBV6-1 to TRBJ1-5; D is possibly TRBD1 (6 bases). CDR1 is MNHNS, CDR2 SASEGT, per germline. V gave up 2 bases and J gave up 3 bases, with 11 bases separating them. The CDR3 totals 15 residues. CDR3 protein: CASSEMWGANQPQHF. The CDR3, as DNA: TGTGCCAGCAGTGAAATGTGGGGGGCCAATCAGCCCCAGCATTTT.

This chain links TRBV5-1 with TRBJ1-4; 11 bases line up with TRBD1. V lost 3 bases, J lost 2 bases, and 6 bases stayed unmatched. The CDR3 length is 17 residues. Looked up from germline, CDR1 is SGHRS and CDR2 is YFSETQ. The CDR3 nucleotides are TGCGCCAGCAGCTCGTCCCGGGACAGGGGGACTAATGAAAAACTGTTTTTT. Translating it yields CASSSSRDRGTNEKLFF.

The rearrangement joins TRBV6-6 to TRBJ2-1, with 16 bases aligning to TRBD2. J lost 8 bases, V lost 6 bases, and 4 bases had no gene match. The CDR3 runs 15 residues. Per the germline V gene, CDR1 is MNHNY and CDR2 is SVGAGI (reference sequence). This chain's CDR3 is CASRGLAGGRDEQFF. In nucleotides, the CDR3 is TGTGCCAGCAGGGGACTAGCGGGAGGGAGAGATGAGCAGTTCTTC.

This clone was detected only a few times. The V and J genes are TRBV25-1 and TRBJ2-1; TRBD2 agrees at 9 bases. V lost 7 bases and J lost 5; bases outside the gene matches: 6. CDR3 length equals 14 residues. CDR1 is MGHDK and CDR2 is SYGVNS in the germline V gene. This CDR3 is CASNIAGADNEQFF. In nucleotides, the CDR3 is TGTGCCAGCAATATAGCGGGAGCGGACAATGAGCAGTTCTTC.

The chain is built from TRBV6-6 and TRBJ2-1; 7 positions agree with TRBD2. Germline CDR1 is MNHNY and CDR2 is SVGAGI (reference sequence). The CDR3 has 14 amino acids. Trimming removed 10 bases from V and 4 bases from J; junction bases left unmatched: 10. CDR3 loop: CATRGSGGYNEQFF. The CDR3, as DNA: TGTGCCACACGGGGGTCGGGAGGTTACAATGAGCAGTTCTTC.

This chain uses TRBV29-1 with TRBJ2-5; 7 bases map to TRBD2. V shed 4 bases, J shed 5 bases, and the junction held 4 bases outside the gene matches. The CDR3 is 12 amino acids. Germline V gives CDR1 SQVTM, CDR2 ANQGSEA. The CDR3 loop reads CSVGTSRETQYF. In nucleotides, the CDR3 is TGCAGCGTTGGGACTAGTCGGGAGACCCAGTACTTC.